The T cell receptor beta chain described here comes from a study of naive and memory T cell subsets. Overall study results and limits: Over 95% of naive TCR sequences appeared only once after error correction, unlike memory subsets. Naive repertoires, especially CD8, held a few larger clonotypes, possibly memory cells re-expressing CD45RA. From naive to CM, EM and EMRA, diversity decreased and Gini increased. There was no ground truth to check naive and memory subset results.

The beta constant-region primer was an equimolar mix of two oligonucleotides covering TRBC1 and TRBC2. Ligated cDNA was amplified by four rounds of PCR with nested alpha and beta constant-region primers and SP2. Each CDR3 protein gets one entry after TCRdb re-called the UMI-ligation and nested PCR reads with MiXCR. The table records approximately 150,000 distinct CDR3 sequences, approximately 20% of them present only once. Sequential positive selection took CD4 T cells first, then CD8 T cells. Concerning this clonotype: Its matching antigen is unknown.

The V gene lost 0 bases and the J gene lost 3 bases, with 6 bases spanning the gap. Germline V lookup: CDR1 LGHNA, CDR2 YSLEER. The CDR3 is 13 amino acids. The source of this sequence is a human donor in good health. The V call is TRBV4-3, the J call TRBJ2-7; D gene uncertain. The sample was naive CD8+ T cells from blood. This chain's CDR3 is CASSQELLYEQYF. The CDR3 bases are TGCGCCAGCAGCCAAGAGCTTCTCTACGAGCAGTACTTC.